One TCR beta chain is described in this entry. This entry comes from a study of T cell changes during pregnancy in multiple sclerosis. Using immunoSEQ multiplex PCR, the repertoire was profiled, and TCRdb retains in-frame clones only, with some absent. The sample consists of about 60,000 clones, 93% of them appearing once. The sequencing used peripheral blood, collected after pregnancy. This clonotype originated in a female donor with multiple sclerosis, enrolled in a pregnancy study.

Here the CDR3 reads CASSSLREGFTEAFF. The DNA for the CDR3 is TGTGCCAGCAGTTCCCTCCGGGAGGGGTTCACTGAAGCTTTCTTT. This chain joins TRBV28 and TRBJ1-1; D is possibly TRBD1 (5 bases). CDR1 is MDHEN and CDR2 is SYDVKM in the germline V gene. CDR3 size: 15 residues. Between the trimmed V and J ends, which lost 4 bases and 4 bases, there was a span of 16 bases.